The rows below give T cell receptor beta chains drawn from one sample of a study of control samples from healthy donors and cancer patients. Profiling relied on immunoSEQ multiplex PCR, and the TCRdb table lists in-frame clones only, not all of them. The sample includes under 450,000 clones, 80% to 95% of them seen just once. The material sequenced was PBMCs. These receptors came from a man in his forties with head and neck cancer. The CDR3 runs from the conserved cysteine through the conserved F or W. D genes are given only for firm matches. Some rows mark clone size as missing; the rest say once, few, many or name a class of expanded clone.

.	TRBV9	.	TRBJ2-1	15	CASSVAETTYNEQFF	TGTGCCAGCAGCGTAGCCGAGACAACCTACAATGAGCAGTTCTTC
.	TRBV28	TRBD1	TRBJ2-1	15	CASSSRGPVYNEQFF	TGTGCCAGCAGTTCCAGGGGGCCGGTTTACAATGAGCAGTTCTTC
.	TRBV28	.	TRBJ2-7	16	CASSPPTTWRGYEQYF	TGTGCCAGCAGTCCACCCACAACTTGGAGAGGGTACGAGCAGTACTTC
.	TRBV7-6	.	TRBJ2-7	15	CASSLVCQGPYEQYF	TGTGCCAGCAGCTTAGTATGCCAGGGACCCTACGAGCAGTACTTC
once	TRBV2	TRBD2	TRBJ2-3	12	CAGLKRERTQYF	TGTGCCGGCCTGAAGCGGGAGAGGACGCAGTATTTT
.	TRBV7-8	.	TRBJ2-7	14	CASSLAGNSYEQYF	TGTGCCAGCAGCTTAGCGGGCAACTCCTACGAGCAGTACTTC
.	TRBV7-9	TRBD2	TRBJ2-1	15	CASSEASGRANEQFF	TGTGCCAGCAGCGAAGCTAGCGGGAGGGCCAATGAGCAGTTCTTC
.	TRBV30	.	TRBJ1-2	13	CACTTQDFYGYTF	TGTGCCTGTACCACACAGGACTTCTATGGCTACACCTTC
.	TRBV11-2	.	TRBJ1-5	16	CASSLGVWQPNQPQHF	TGTGCCAGCAGCTTAGGAGTATGGCAGCCTAATCAGCCCCAGCATTTT
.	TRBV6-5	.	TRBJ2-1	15	CASSQSRSSYNEQFF	TGTGCCAGCAGTCAATCTAGGAGCTCCTACAATGAGCAGTTCTTC
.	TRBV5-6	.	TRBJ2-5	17	CASSLVGEMGTHETQYF	TGTGCCAGCAGCTTAGTAGGAGAAATGGGGACCCACGAGACCCAGTACTTC
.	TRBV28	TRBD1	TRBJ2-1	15	CASRGDRDSYNEQFF	TGTGCCAGCAGGGGCGACAGGGACTCCTACAATGAGCAGTTCTTC
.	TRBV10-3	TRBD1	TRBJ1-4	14	CAISEIQGDEKLFF	TGTGCCATCAGTGAGATCCAGGGGGACGAAAAACTGTTTTTT
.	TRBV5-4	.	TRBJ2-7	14	CASSFGGYSDEQYF	TGTGCCAGCAGTTTTGGGGGGTACTCCGACGAGCAGTACTTC
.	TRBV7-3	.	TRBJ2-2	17	CASSLGAATAASGELFF	TGTGCCAGCAGCTTAGGGGCCGCAACGGCCGCCTCTGGGGAGCTGTTTTTT
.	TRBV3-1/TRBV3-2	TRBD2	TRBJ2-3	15	CASSRPGLGDDTQYF	TGTGCCAGCAGTCGCCCGGGACTAGGAGACGATACGCAGTATTTT
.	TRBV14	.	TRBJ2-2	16	CASSQAASANTGELFF	TGTGCCAGCAGCCAAGCGGCTAGCGCGAACACCGGGGAGCTGTTTTTT
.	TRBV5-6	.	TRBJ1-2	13	CASSLDRARGYTF	TGTGCCAGCAGCTTGGACAGGGCGAGGGGCTACACCTTC
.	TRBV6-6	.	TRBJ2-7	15	CASSYSLQGGNEQYF	TGTGCCAGCAGTTACTCACTTCAGGGCGGGAACGAGCAGTACTTC
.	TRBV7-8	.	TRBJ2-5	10	CASSPETQYF	TGTGCCAGCAGCCCAGAGACCCAGTACTTC
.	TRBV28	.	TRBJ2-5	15	CASGAYGPYQETQYF	TGTGCCAGCGGTGCCTATGGGCCGTACCAAGAGACCCAGTACTTC
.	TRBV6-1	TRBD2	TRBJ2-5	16	CASSEFLAGGQWPQYF	TGTGCCAGCAGTGAATTCCTAGCGGGAGGGCAATGGCCCCAGTACTTC
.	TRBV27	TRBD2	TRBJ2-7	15	CASSLEAGVVYEQYF	TGTGCCAGCAGTTTAGAGGCGGGAGTGGTCTACGAGCAGTACTTC
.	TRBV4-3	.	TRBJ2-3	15	CASSQGRQRVDTQYF	TGCGCCAGCAGCCAAGGACGACAGCGTGTTGATACGCAGTATTTT
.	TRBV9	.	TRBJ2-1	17	CASSPPWARGADNEQFF	TGTGCCAGCAGCCCCCCCTGGGCGAGGGGGGCAGACAATGAGCAGTTCTTC
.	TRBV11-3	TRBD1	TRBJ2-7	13	CASSPGQGDEQYF	TGTGCCAGCAGCCCGGGACAGGGGGACGAGCAGTACTTC
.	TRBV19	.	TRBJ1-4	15	CASSIAQGTNEKLFF	TGTGCCAGTAGTATAGCCCAGGGAACAAATGAAAAACTGTTTTTT
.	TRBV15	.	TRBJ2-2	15	CATSRDNGYTGELFF	TGTGCCACCAGCAGAGATAACGGATACACCGGGGAGCTGTTTTTT
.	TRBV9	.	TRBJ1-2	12	CASSVMMGGYTF	TGTGCCAGCAGCGTAATGATGGGAGGCTACACCTTC
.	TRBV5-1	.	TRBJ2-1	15	CASSSRPDPYNEQFF	TGCGCCAGCAGCTCCAGGCCAGACCCCTACAATGAGCAGTTCTTC
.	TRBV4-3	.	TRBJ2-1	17	CASSRVSGEKSYNEQFF	TGCGCCAGCAGCCGGGTCTCCGGGGAAAAGTCCTACAATGAGCAGTTCTTC
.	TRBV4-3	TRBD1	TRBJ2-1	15	CASSQGTGVNNEQFF	TGCGCCAGCAGCCAGGGGACAGGGGTCAACAATGAGCAGTTCTTC
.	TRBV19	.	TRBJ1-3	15	CASSTDGGSGNTIYF	TGTGCCAGTAGTACCGACGGAGGCTCTGGAAACACCATATATTTT
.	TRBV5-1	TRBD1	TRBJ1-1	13	CASSTGQGTEAFF	TGCGCCAGCAGCACCGGACAGGGGACTGAAGCTTTCTTT
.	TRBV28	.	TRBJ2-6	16	CASSLLGGAGANVLTF	TGTGCCAGCAGTTTGCTTGGGGGTGCCGGGGCCAACGTCCTGACTTTC
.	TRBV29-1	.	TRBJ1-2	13	CSVEGVPGDGYTF	TGCAGCGTTGAAGGAGTTCCGGGAGATGGCTACACCTTC
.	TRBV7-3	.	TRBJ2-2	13	CASSLRNTGELFF	TGTGCCAGCAGCTTAAGGAACACCGGGGAGCTGTTTTTT
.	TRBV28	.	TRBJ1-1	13	CASTNTGIRRAFF	TGTGCCAGCACCAATACAGGGATTAGGCGGGCTTTCTTT
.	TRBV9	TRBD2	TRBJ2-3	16	CASSGEASGGTDTQYF	TGTGCCAGCAGCGGAGAGGCTAGCGGGGGCACAGATACGCAGTATTTT
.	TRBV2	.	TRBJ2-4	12	CASSAAGDIQYF	TGTGCCAGCAGTGCGGCCGGGGACATTCAGTACTTC
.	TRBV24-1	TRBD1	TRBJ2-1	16	CATSDPIQGAYNEQFF	TGTGCCACCAGTGATCCTATACAGGGGGCCTACAATGAGCAGTTCTTC
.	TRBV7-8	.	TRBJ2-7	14	CASSFRAPADEQYF	TGTGCCAGCAGCTTCCGGGCCCCGGCCGACGAGCAGTACTTC
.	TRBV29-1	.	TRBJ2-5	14	CSVEDQGSLETQYF	TGCAGCGTTGAAGATCAGGGGAGTCTGGAGACCCAGTACTTC
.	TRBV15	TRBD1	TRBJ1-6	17	CATSRLDRGRYNSPLHF	TGTGCCACCAGCAGGCTTGACAGGGGCCGGTATAATTCACCCCTCCACTTT
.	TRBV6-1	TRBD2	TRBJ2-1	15	CASSEEAGLWYEQFF	TGTGCCAGCAGTGAAGAAGCGGGATTGTGGTATGAGCAGTTCTTC
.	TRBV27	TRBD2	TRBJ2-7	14	CASGWTSGEYGQYF	TGTGCCAGCGGCTGGACTAGCGGGGAGTACGGGCAGTACTTC
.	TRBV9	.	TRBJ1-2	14	CASSASQGSYGYTF	TGTGCCAGCAGCGCTTCACAGGGTAGCTATGGCTACACCTTC
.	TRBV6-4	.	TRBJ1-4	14	CASSGGDRDEKLFF	TGTGCCAGCAGTGGGGGTGACAGAGATGAAAAACTGTTTTTT
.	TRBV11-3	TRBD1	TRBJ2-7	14	CASSLDGTAYEQYF	TGTGCCAGCAGCTTAGACGGGACAGCCTACGAGCAGTACTTC
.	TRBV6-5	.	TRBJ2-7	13	CASCRGAVYEQYF	TGTGCCAGCTGCAGGGGTGCCGTCTACGAGCAGTACTTC
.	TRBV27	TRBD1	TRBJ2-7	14	CASSFDRGLNEQYF	TGTGCCAGCAGTTTCGACAGGGGGCTAAACGAGCAGTACTTC